These 23 T cell receptor beta chains were all obtained from the same sample, sequenced in a study of T cells after yellow fever vaccination. TCRdb re-called the 5' RACE reads through MiXCR, storing one row per CDR3 protein. The data hold around 300,000 distinct CDR3 sequences, with over 4% observed a single time. Specimen: PBMCs, collected 5 days after the yellow fever booster vaccination. Receptors originate from a man between 18 and 35 years old who received the YFV17D yellow fever vaccine.

This chain links TRBV5-1 with TRBJ2-7; 10 bases are shared with TRBD1. Trimming removed 4 bases from V and 4 bases from J; junction bases left unmatched: 8. Per germline, CDR1 SGHRS and CDR2 YFSETQ. The CDR3 covers 15 residues. The DNA of the CDR3 is TGCGCCAGCAGCCCTGAGGACAGGGGGAGGTACGAGCAGTACTTC. The encoded protein is CASSPEDRGRYEQYF. The full variable domain, completed using reference TRBV5-1 and TRBJ2-7, is KAGVTQTPRYLIKTRGQQVTLSCSPISGHRSVSWYQQTPGQGLQFLFEYFSETQRNKGNFPGRFSGRQFSNSRSEMNVSTLELGDSALYLCASSPEDRGRYEQYFGPGTRLTVT.

This clonotype was seen many times. The chain links TRBV29-1 to TRBJ1-2; D gene ambiguous. Trimming stripped 5 bases from V and 3 bases from J, with 16 bases between. CDR1 and CDR2 (germline): SQVTM, ANQGSEA. CDR3 length: 14 residues. For the CDR3, the DNA is TGCAGCGTTATAGACGGCGCGGGGTACTATGGCTACACCTTC. The encoded protein is CSVIDGAGYYGYTF. Using reference TRBV29-1 and TRBJ1-2 for the parts outside the CDR3, the full variable domain is SAVISQKPSRDICQRGTSLTIQCQVDSQVTMMFWYRQQPGQSLTLIATANQGSEATYESGFVIDKFPISRPNLTFSTLTVSNMSPEDSSIYLCSVIDGAGYYGYTFGSGTRLTVV.

CDR3 in amino acids: CASSFPLGTGELFF. DNA of the CDR3: TGTGCCAGCAGTTTCCCGCTCGGGACCGGGGAGCTGTTTTTT. The chain employs TRBV28 and TRBJ2-2, with unresolved D. This CDR3 is built from 14 residues. V dropped 3 bases and J dropped 5 bases, with 10 bases sitting between them. Germline V gives CDR1 MDHEN, CDR2 SYDVKM.

The rearrangement links TRBV4-1 to TRBJ1-4; 7 nucleotides line up with TRBD1. The CDR3 contains 15 residues. Looked up from germline, CDR1 is MGHRA and CDR2 is YSYEKL. Unmatched junction bases numbered 6, after V lost 1 base and J lost 7 bases. The CDR3, as DNA: TGCGCCAGCAGCCAAGTGGGGACAGCCGCTGAAAAACTGTTTTTT. Its protein is CASSQVGTAAEKLFF.

The rearrangement uses TRBV5-1 and TRBJ2-7; no reliable D call. The CDR3 covers 13 residues. CDR1 and CDR2 from the germline V gene are SGHRS and YFSETQ. Trimming stripped 1 base from V and 3 bases from J, with 8 bases between. The CDR3 protein is CASSLLADYEQYF. The DNA for the CDR3 is TGCGCCAGCAGCTTGTTGGCGGACTACGAGCAGTACTTC. Looking up the rest from reference TRBV5-1 and TRBJ2-7 gives the full variable domain: KAGVTQTPRYLIKTRGQQVTLSCSPISGHRSVSWYQQTPGQGLQFLFEYFSETQRNKGNFPGRFSGRQFSNSRSEMNVSTLELGDSALYLCASSLLADYEQYFGPGTRLTVT.

This clonotype came up many times. The V and J genes are TRBV5-5 and TRBJ2-1, with 9 bases fitting TRBD1. The germline V gene encodes CDR1 SGHKS and CDR2 YYEKEE (reference sequence). V was pared by 4 bases and J by 9 bases, with 8 bases of the junction left unmatched. The CDR3 extends over 14 amino acids. CDR3 nucleotides: TGTGCCAGCAGCATGGGACAGGGAGGAAGTGAGCAGTTCTTC. The encoded protein is CASSMGQGGSEQFF.

This clonotype was seen more than once but under ten times. This chain links TRBV12-3 or TRBV12-4 with TRBJ2-1; 9 bases align to TRBD1. V shed 5 bases and J 9 bases; nucleotides not matched to a gene: 11. CDR3 length equals 15 residues. CDR3 nucleotides: TGTGCCAGCAGTCTTCCCGGACAGGGGAGAGTTGAGCAGTTCTTC. Its protein product is CASSLPGQGRVEQFF.

This clonotype has only a few counts. The rearrangement uses TRBV4-3 and TRBJ1-1, with D possibly matching TRBD1 (5 bases). CDR1 LGHNA and CDR2 YSLEER come from the germline V gene. This CDR3 has 20 amino acids. V gave up 0 bases and J gave up 4 bases, with 27 bases separating them. The CDR3 DNA reads as TGCGCCAGCAGCCAAGATTCCCGACGGGGCCGAGTCGCCAGGGCCACTGAAGCTTTCTTT. Protein sequence: CASSQDSRRGRVARATEAFF.

V usage is TRBV3-1 and J usage is TRBJ1-1; unclear D gene. Trimming took 4 bases from V and 4 from J, leaving 13 bases between them. In germline, CDR1 is LGHDT, CDR2 YNNKEL (reference sequence). CDR3 length: 14 residues. CDR3 in DNA: TGTGCCAGCAGCCGCCGGGATTGGCCCACTGAAGCTTTCTTT. Protein product: CASSRRDWPTEAFF.

This clonotype was seen a handful of times. This chain links TRBV29-1 with TRBJ1-1, with D maybe TRBD1 (5 bases). The CDR3 length is 17 residues. V lost 5 bases and J lost 2, with 24 bases in between. The germline V gene has CDR1 SQVTM and CDR2 ANQGSEA. CDR3 bases: TGCAGCGTTCCCCCCGGCGGGGCCACAGCATTAAACACTGAAGCTTTCTTT. The encoded protein is CSVPPGGATALNTEAFF.

This clonotype was detected a few times. The rearrangement links TRBV18 to TRBJ1-5; D not resolved. Deletions cut 3 bases from V and 3 bases from J, with 6 bases between. Germline V lookup: CDR1 KGHSH, CDR2 LQKENI. The CDR3 is 13 residues long. CDR3 protein: CASSPGYNQPQHF. The CDR3 DNA is TGTGCCAGCTCACCGGGATACAATCAGCCCCAGCATTTT.

This chain uses TRBV5-1 with TRBJ2-7; 12 bases align to TRBD2. The CDR3 length is 16 residues. V shed 4 bases and J 0 bases; nucleotides not matched to a gene: 5. In germline, CDR1 is SGHRS, CDR2 YFSETQ. CDR3 protein: CASSIGLAGSSYEQYV. Here the CDR3 DNA reads TGCGCCAGCAGCATCGGACTAGCGGGGAGCTCCTACGAGCAGTACGTC.

This clonotype was observed a few times. The rearrangement joins TRBV6-5 to TRBJ2-3; TRBD2 matches 10 bases. Trimming at V came to 7 bases and at J to 2 bases, leaving 6 bases not matched to a gene. Germline CDR1 and CDR2: MNHEY and SVGAGI. This CDR3 spans 15 amino acids. CDR3 amino acids: CASTSGLANTDTQYF. The CDR3 DNA reads TGTGCCAGCACCTCGGGACTAGCGAACACAGATACGCAGTATTTT.

In this sample, this clonotype turned up a few times. The chain combines TRBV6-5 with TRBJ1-1; D is ambiguous. The CDR3 consists of 11 residues. The germline V and J ends were trimmed by 10 bases and 3 bases, with 9 bases remaining between them. Germline V CDR1 and CDR2: MNHEY, SVGAGI. The CDR3 coding sequence is TGTGCCACTCGGAGGGACACTGAAGCTTTCTTT. It is translated as CATRRDTEAFF.

V gene TRBV13 combines with J gene TRBJ2-1; 8 positions agree with TRBD1. The V gene's germline CDR1 is PRHDT and CDR2 FYEKMQ (reference sequence). This CDR3 is built from 13 residues. The trim removed 6 bases at V and 6 bases at J, leaving 4 bases unmatched. The CDR3: CASRQTGGNEQFF. The CDR3 DNA is TGTGCCAGCAGGCAAACAGGGGGCAATGAGCAGTTCTTC.

With regard to this clonotype: One base away lies a much larger clone, so this may be a sequencing read error. The chain uses TRBV5-1 and TRBJ2-3; D is unresolved. This CDR3 spans 14 amino acids. Germline V CDR1 and CDR2: SGHRS, YFSETQ. CDR3 in amino acids: CASSSPRRQDTKYF. The DNA of the CDR3 is TGCGCCAGCAGCTCGCCCCGACGGCAGGATACGAAGTATTTT.

This clonotype appeared a few times. This chain uses TRBV12-3 or TRBV12-4 with TRBJ2-3; 9 bases fit TRBD2. Trimming removed 6 bases from V and 4 bases from J; junction bases left unmatched: 11. CDR3 length equals 16 residues. In nucleotides, the CDR3 is TGTGCCAGCAGCCCCCACTCTAGCGGGGCGGCAGATACGCAGTATTTT. It codes for CASSPHSSGAADTQYF.

This clonotype was counted ten times or more. CDR3 nucleotide sequence: TGTGCCAGCAGCTTAGTATTCCCTGGGACTAGCGGGGCGCCCTCCTACAATGAGCAGTTCTTC. Encoded protein: CASSLVFPGTSGAPSYNEQFF. This chain uses TRBV11-2 with TRBJ2-1, with 13 bases aligning to TRBD2. Germline V gives CDR1 SGHAT, CDR2 FQNNGV. The CDR3 contains 21 residues. V shed 1 base, J shed 0 bases, and the junction held 12 bases outside the gene matches.

This clonotype was recorded many times. The rearrangement joins TRBV7-3 to TRBJ2-1; possibly TRBD2 for D (7 bases). The CDR3 runs 15 residues. Germline lookup yields CDR1 SGHTA and CDR2 FQGTGA. V lost 1 base to trimming and J lost 5 bases, with 12 bases between them. In DNA form, the CDR3 reads TGTGCCAGCAGCTTAAAGGGGGGGCGAGACAATGAGCAGTTCTTC. This gives the protein CASSLKGGRDNEQFF.

This clonotype was counted between two and nine times. V is TRBV7-3 and J is TRBJ2-5, with unresolved D. Trimming cost V 3 bases and J 5 bases, with 13 bases left between them. The length of the CDR3 is 14 residues. CDR1 is SGHTA and CDR2 is FQGTGA in the germline V gene. For the CDR3, the DNA is TGTGCCAGCAGCTTGGGTGGCCCCCGCGAGACCCAGTACTTC. Its translation is CASSLGGPRETQYF.

This chain links TRBV20-1 with TRBJ1-4; 9 nucleotides align to TRBD1. The J segment lost 5 bases and the V segment lost 3 bases, leaving 4 bases of the junction unmatched. From germline, CDR1 is DFQATT and CDR2 SNEGSKA (reference sequence). The CDR3 has 14 residues. The DNA for the CDR3 is TGCAGTGCTAGTGCCGGGACAGGGAATGAAAAACTGTTTTTT. This codes for CSASAGTGNEKLFF.

This clonotype was seen repeatedly, ten times or more. Germline and junction disagree at one end, which may indicate a read error. This CDR3 reads CASSEGAPKGF. The CDR3 DNA sequence: TGTGCCAGCAGTGAGGGGGCCCCAAAGGGCTTC. The chain links TRBV2 to TRBJ2-5; D possibly corresponds to TRBD1 (6 bases). This CDR3 contains 11 residues. Germline V gene lookup returns CDR1 SNHLY and CDR2 FYNNEI.

V usage is TRBV5-1 and J usage is TRBJ2-3, with unresolved D. V gave up 0 bases and J gave up 0 bases, with 11 bases separating them. Germline V gives CDR1 SGHRS, CDR2 YFSETQ. The CDR3 length is 16 residues. The CDR3: CASSLEATASTDTQYF. CDR3 coding DNA: TGCGCCAGCAGCTTGGAGGCTACCGCTAGCACAGATACGCAGTATTTT.